The 13 T cell receptor beta chains below come from one sample, sequenced in a study of CD8+CD57+ T cells in acquired aplastic anemia. Those patients picked for sequencing had displayed CD8+CD57+ cell expansion on flow cytometry. TCR beta VDJ and CDR3 profiles were obtained from a genomic DNA template. TCRdb re-called the reads through MiXCR, storing one row per CDR3 protein. The sample includes some 200,000 distinct CDR3 sequences, around half of them seen just once. The sequencing sample was made of sorted CD4+, CD8+, or CD8+CD57+ T cells (not recorded which) from PBMCs. These TCRs come from a human donor with aplastic anemia.

This clonotype has a count of ten or more. The chain joins TRBV4-2 to TRBJ2-3; weak D call: TRBD2 (6 bases). This CDR3 region has 17 residues. Germline CDR1 reads LGHNA; CDR2 reads YNFKEQ. Trimming removed 4 bases at V and 2 bases at J, with 19 bases between. The CDR3 sequence: CASSRSGVGGNTDTQYF. The CDR3 nucleotides are TGTGCCAGCAGCCGATCGGGGGTTGGCGGGAACACAGATACGCAGTATTTT.

V gene TRBV7-8 combines with J gene TRBJ2-3; 7 bases agree with TRBD2. Germline V gives CDR1 SGHVS, CDR2 FQNEAQ. The CDR3 has 14 amino acids. V shed 5 bases, J shed 5 bases, and the junction held 7 bases outside the gene matches. CDR3 DNA sequence: TGTGCCAGCAGCGGGAGGACTAGTCGAGATACGCAGTATTTT. Translating gives CASSGRTSRDTQYF. Based on the CDR3 plus reference TRBV7-8 and TRBJ2-3, the full variable domain is GAGVSQSPRYKVAKRGQDVALRCDPISGHVSLFWYQQALGQGPEFLTYFQNEAQLDKSGLPSDRFFAERPEGSVSTLKIQRTQQEDSAVYLCASSGRTSRDTQYFGPGTRLTVL.

This clonotype was seen at least ten times. This chain connects TRBV6-1 to TRBJ2-7, with 8 bases matching TRBD1. Germline V gives CDR1 MNHNS, CDR2 SASEGT. This CDR3 has 16 residues. The V and J ends lost 7 bases and 3 bases, in that order; junction bases with no gene match: 14. The CDR3 loop reads CASTHQETGANYEQYF. The CDR3, as DNA: TGTGCCAGCACCCACCAAGAGACAGGGGCGAACTACGAGCAGTACTTC.

This clonotype was seen repeatedly, ten times or more. The CDR3 loop reads CASSLDGNQPQHF. The CDR3 nucleotides are TGTGCCAGCAGCTTGGACGGCAATCAGCCCCAGCATTTT. The chain carries TRBV5-5 and TRBJ1-5; D unclear. V lost 0 bases to trimming and J lost 2 bases, with 3 bases between them. This CDR3 is 13 amino acids long. Germline CDR1 SGHKS, CDR2 YYEKEE (reference sequence).

The table lists this clonotype with a few counts. V is TRBV6-2 or TRBV6-3 and J is TRBJ2-1; TRBD2 matches at 7 bases. This CDR3 is 16 amino acids long. Germline V lookup: CDR1 MNHEY, CDR2 SVGEGT. The ends lost 1 base at V and 0 bases at J; junction bases unmatched: 3. This CDR3 reads CASSYYPSGSYNEQFF. The CDR3 DNA reads as TGTGCCAGCAGTTACTACCCTAGCGGCTCCTACAATGAGCAGTTCTTC.

This clonotype was seen more than once but under ten times. The chain joins TRBV2 to TRBJ2-7, with TRBD1 as a possible D gene (7 bases). This CDR3 contains 14 residues. V lost 7 bases and J 6 bases, leaving 19 bases between the germline ends. The V gene's germline CDR1 is SNHLY and CDR2 FYNNEI. In DNA, the CDR3 is TGTGCCAGCACCTCAATGCGGGACAGCGCCGAGCAGTACTTC. Translated: CASTSMRDSAEQYF.

This clonotype was seen repeatedly, ten times or more. A junction boundary mismatches the germline segment, possibly from a read error. V usage is TRBV5-1 and J usage is TRBJ1-1; no reliable D call. This CDR3 has 15 amino acids. Germline V gene lookup returns CDR1 SGHRS and CDR2 YFSETQ. The CDR3 sequence is CASTLGGIGNTEAFF. The CDR3 region has the DNA TGCGCCAGCACCTTGGGCGGAATCGGGAACACTGAAGCTTTCTTT. Based on the CDR3 plus reference TRBV5-1 and TRBJ1-1, the full variable domain is KAGVTQTPRYLIKTRGQQVTLSCSPISGHRSVSWYQQTPGQGLQFLFEYFSETQRNKGNFPGRFSGRQFSNSRSEMNVSTLELGDSALYLCASTLGGIGNTEAFFGQGTRLTVV.

This clonotype was seen more than once but under ten times. The V and J genes are TRBV2 and TRBJ2-7, with 13 bases fitting TRBD2. The germline V gene has CDR1 SNHLY and CDR2 FYNNEI. The J segment lost 3 bases and the V segment lost 6 bases, leaving 2 bases of the junction unmatched. The CDR3 contains 14 residues. The CDR3: CASSGTSGVYEQYF. The CDR3 bases are TGTGCCAGCAGCGGGACTAGCGGGGTCTACGAGCAGTACTTC.

This clonotype showed up many times. This chain uses TRBV20-1 with TRBJ2-3; D might be TRBD2 (7 bases). CDR1 is DFQATT and CDR2 is SNEGSKA in the germline V gene (reference sequence). The CDR3 totals 14 residues. The germline V and J ends were trimmed by 4 bases and 2 bases, with 13 bases remaining between them. Here the CDR3 reads CSAKPGGHTDTQYF. In DNA, the CDR3 is TGCAGTGCTAAGCCGGGGGGACACACAGATACGCAGTATTTT.

The CDR3 sequence is CSVVFPIVYGYTF. CDR3 sequence (DNA): TGCAGCGTCGTGTTCCCCATCGTTTATGGCTACACCTTC. This rearrangement joins TRBV29-1 to TRBJ1-2; the D is unclear. Trimming cost V 6 bases and J 5 bases, with 16 bases left between them. This CDR3 contains 13 residues. Germline V gene data show CDR1 as SQVTM and CDR2 as ANQGSEA. The variable domain in full, with the rest retrieved from reference TRBV29-1 and TRBJ1-2, is SAVISQKPSRDICQRGTSLTIQCQVDSQVTMMFWYRQQPGQSLTLIATANQGSEATYESGFVIDKFPISRPNLTFSTLTVSNMSPEDSSIYLCSVVFPIVYGYTFGSGTRLTVV.

This clonotype was picked up one time. The V gene is TRBV29-1, the J gene TRBJ1-2, with D possibly TRBD1 on 5 matching bases. The CDR3 spans 10 residues. Germline V CDR1 and CDR2: SQVTM, ANQGSEA. The germline V and J ends were trimmed by 3 bases and 7 bases, with 6 bases remaining between them. The DNA of the CDR3 is TGCAGCGTTGAGGGGGTTGGCTACACCTTC. Its translation: CSVEGVGYTF.

This clonotype appeared many times. The chain carries TRBV7-2 and TRBJ2-1; D gene unclear. V was pared by 4 bases and J by 8 bases, with 9 bases between. The CDR3 runs to 12 residues. Germline values: CDR1 SGHTA, CDR2 FQGNSA. The CDR3 region is CASSSRVDEQFF. The CDR3 DNA follows: TGTGCCAGCAGCTCAAGGGTAGATGAGCAGTTCTTC.

CDR3 nucleotide sequence: TGTGCCAGCAGGGGGGTAGGAAGCGGGAGGTGGACCGGGGAGCTGTTTTTT. Translating gives CASRGVGSGRWTGELFF. V and J are TRBV6-4 and TRBJ2-2, with 9 bases that match TRBD2. V lost 6 bases, J lost 5 bases, and 13 bases stayed unmatched. The CDR3 has 17 amino acids. Germline CDR1 and CDR2: MRHNA and SNTAGT.